This T cell receptor beta chain comes out of a study of blood T cell repertoires in COVID-19. Study-wide context: T cells, B-cell-depleted T cells, or PBMCs provided the cDNA or gDNA that served as material.

The study recruited people aged roughly 18 to 95 years across approximately 24 US areas. Original processing methods: Cell counts per sample came from amplifying reference gene primers. The table came from immunoSEQ multiplex PCR; TCRdb's copy has only in-frame clones and leaves some out. Clone size and V and J calls were adopted from that table, with D and trimming inferred from the DNA. The repertoire holds about 280,000 clones, with around 89% as singletons. Germline V gives CDR1 KGHSH, CDR2 LQKENI. The CDR3 spans 15 residues. Trimming removed 3 bases at V and 2 bases at J, with 11 bases between. This chain uses TRBV18 with TRBJ2-1, with D possibly being TRBD2 (6 bases). The receptor comes from a woman between 18 and 29 years old with acute COVID-19. The specimen was PBMCs or T cells enriched from blood (not recorded which). The CDR3 DNA sequence: TGTGCCAGCTCACCTCAGACTAGAGCCTACAATGAGCAGTTCTTC. Its translation is CASSPQTRAYNEQFF.